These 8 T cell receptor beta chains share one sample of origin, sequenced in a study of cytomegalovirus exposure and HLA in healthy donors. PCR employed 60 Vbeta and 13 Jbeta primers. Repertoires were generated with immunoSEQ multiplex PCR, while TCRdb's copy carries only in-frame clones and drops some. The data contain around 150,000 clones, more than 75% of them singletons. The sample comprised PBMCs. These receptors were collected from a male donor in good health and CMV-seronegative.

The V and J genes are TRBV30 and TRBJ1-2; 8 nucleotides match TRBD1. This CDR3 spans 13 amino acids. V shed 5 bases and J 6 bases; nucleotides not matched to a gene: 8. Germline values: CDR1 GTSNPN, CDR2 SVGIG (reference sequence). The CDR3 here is CAWGRGPGDGYTF. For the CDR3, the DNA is TGTGCCTGGGGCAGGGGGCCAGGGGATGGCTACACCTTC. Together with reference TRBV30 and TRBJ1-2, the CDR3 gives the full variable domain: SQTIHQWPATLVQPVGSPLSLECTVEGTSNPNLYWYRQAAGRGLQLLFYSVGIGQISSEVPQNLSASRPQDRQFILSSKKLLLSDSGFYLCAWGRGPGDGYTFGSGTRLTVV.

CDR3 residues: CASSTLGGTDTQYF. In DNA form, the CDR3 reads TGCGCCAGCAGCACCCTGGGAGGGACCGATACGCAGTATTTT. The V call is TRBV5-1, the J call TRBJ2-3; 7 bases agree with TRBD2. This CDR3 is built from 14 residues. Germline V CDR1 and CDR2: SGHRS, YFSETQ. V trimming: 4 bases; J trimming: 6 bases; junction bases outside the gene matches: 8.

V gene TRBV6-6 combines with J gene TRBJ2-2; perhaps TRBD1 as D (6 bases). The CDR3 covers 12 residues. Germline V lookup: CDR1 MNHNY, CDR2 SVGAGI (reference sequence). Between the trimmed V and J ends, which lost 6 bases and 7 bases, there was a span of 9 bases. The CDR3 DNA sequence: TGTGCCAGCAGCTCAGGGGTCGGGGAGCTGTTTTTT. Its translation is CASSSGVGELFF.

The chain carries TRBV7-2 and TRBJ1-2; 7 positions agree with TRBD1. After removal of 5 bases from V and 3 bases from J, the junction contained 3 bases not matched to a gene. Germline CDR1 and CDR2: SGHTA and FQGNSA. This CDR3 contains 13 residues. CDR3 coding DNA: TGTGCCAGCAGCCCAGACAGGGACTATGGCTACACCTTC. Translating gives CASSPDRDYGYTF.

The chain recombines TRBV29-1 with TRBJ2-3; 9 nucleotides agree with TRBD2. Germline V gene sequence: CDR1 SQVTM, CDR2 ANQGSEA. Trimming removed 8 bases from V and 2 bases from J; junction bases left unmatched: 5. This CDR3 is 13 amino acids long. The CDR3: CSIRGGATDTQYF. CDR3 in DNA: TGCAGCATCCGCGGGGGGGCCACAGATACGCAGTATTTT.

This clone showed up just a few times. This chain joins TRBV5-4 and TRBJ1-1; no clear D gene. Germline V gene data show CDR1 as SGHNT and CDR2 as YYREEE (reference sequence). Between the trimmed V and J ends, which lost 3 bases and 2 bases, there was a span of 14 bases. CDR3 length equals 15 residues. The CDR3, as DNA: TGTGCCAGCAGCTCCCCGGTGGTGGGCAACACTGAAGCTTTCTTT. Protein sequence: CASSSPVVGNTEAFF.

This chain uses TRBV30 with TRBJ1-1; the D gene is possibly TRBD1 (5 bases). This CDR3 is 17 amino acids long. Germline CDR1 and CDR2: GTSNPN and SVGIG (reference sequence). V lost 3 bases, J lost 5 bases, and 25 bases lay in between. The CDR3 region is CAWSPPSRQGRKTEAFF. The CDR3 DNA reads TGTGCCTGGAGCCCCCCGTCCCGCCAGGGTCGGAAAACTGAAGCTTTCTTT. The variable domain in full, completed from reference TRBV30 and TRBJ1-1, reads SQTIHQWPATLVQPVGSPLSLECTVEGTSNPNLYWYRQAAGRGLQLLFYSVGIGQISSEVPQNLSASRPQDRQFILSSKKLLLSDSGFYLCAWSPPSRQGRKTEAFFGQGTRLTVV.

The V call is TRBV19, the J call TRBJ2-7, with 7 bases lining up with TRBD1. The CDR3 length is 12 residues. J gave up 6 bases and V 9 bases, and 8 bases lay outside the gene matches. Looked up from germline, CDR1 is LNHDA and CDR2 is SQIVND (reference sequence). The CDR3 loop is CARTDRVPEQYF. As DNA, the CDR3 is TGTGCCAGGACTGACAGGGTACCCGAGCAGTACTTC.